This T cell receptor beta chain was recorded in a study of beta chain features in type 1 diabetes. Whole-study results and caveats: Comparison showed that naive, central memory and Treg TCRB repertoires appeared more similar among patients than among healthy donors. Shorter TCRB CDR3s, moderately but significantly so, were found in Type 1 diabetes patients in all four CD4+ subsets.

This clone was seen a handful of times. Its antigen is unknown. Germline trimming cut 4 bases from V and 0 bases from J; bases unmatched to any gene: 2. In germline, CDR1 is LNHDA, CDR2 SQIVND (reference sequence). This CDR3 is built from 16 residues. Expressed TCRB transcripts were sequenced because the isolated RNA had all been reverse transcribed beforehand. Method: immunoSEQ multiplex PCR; TCRdb's copy keeps in-frame clones and lacks some. The table includes under 300,000 clones, roughly 13% detected once. Sequencing was done on a sample of naive CD4+ T cells from blood. The source is a man under 40 with type 1 diabetes. This chain uses TRBV19 with TRBJ2-6; TRBD1 agrees at 8 bases. The CDR3 coding sequence is TGTGCCAGTAGTACTACAGGGGGCTCTGGGGCCAACGTCCTGACTTTC. This sequence encodes CASSTTGGSGANVLTF.